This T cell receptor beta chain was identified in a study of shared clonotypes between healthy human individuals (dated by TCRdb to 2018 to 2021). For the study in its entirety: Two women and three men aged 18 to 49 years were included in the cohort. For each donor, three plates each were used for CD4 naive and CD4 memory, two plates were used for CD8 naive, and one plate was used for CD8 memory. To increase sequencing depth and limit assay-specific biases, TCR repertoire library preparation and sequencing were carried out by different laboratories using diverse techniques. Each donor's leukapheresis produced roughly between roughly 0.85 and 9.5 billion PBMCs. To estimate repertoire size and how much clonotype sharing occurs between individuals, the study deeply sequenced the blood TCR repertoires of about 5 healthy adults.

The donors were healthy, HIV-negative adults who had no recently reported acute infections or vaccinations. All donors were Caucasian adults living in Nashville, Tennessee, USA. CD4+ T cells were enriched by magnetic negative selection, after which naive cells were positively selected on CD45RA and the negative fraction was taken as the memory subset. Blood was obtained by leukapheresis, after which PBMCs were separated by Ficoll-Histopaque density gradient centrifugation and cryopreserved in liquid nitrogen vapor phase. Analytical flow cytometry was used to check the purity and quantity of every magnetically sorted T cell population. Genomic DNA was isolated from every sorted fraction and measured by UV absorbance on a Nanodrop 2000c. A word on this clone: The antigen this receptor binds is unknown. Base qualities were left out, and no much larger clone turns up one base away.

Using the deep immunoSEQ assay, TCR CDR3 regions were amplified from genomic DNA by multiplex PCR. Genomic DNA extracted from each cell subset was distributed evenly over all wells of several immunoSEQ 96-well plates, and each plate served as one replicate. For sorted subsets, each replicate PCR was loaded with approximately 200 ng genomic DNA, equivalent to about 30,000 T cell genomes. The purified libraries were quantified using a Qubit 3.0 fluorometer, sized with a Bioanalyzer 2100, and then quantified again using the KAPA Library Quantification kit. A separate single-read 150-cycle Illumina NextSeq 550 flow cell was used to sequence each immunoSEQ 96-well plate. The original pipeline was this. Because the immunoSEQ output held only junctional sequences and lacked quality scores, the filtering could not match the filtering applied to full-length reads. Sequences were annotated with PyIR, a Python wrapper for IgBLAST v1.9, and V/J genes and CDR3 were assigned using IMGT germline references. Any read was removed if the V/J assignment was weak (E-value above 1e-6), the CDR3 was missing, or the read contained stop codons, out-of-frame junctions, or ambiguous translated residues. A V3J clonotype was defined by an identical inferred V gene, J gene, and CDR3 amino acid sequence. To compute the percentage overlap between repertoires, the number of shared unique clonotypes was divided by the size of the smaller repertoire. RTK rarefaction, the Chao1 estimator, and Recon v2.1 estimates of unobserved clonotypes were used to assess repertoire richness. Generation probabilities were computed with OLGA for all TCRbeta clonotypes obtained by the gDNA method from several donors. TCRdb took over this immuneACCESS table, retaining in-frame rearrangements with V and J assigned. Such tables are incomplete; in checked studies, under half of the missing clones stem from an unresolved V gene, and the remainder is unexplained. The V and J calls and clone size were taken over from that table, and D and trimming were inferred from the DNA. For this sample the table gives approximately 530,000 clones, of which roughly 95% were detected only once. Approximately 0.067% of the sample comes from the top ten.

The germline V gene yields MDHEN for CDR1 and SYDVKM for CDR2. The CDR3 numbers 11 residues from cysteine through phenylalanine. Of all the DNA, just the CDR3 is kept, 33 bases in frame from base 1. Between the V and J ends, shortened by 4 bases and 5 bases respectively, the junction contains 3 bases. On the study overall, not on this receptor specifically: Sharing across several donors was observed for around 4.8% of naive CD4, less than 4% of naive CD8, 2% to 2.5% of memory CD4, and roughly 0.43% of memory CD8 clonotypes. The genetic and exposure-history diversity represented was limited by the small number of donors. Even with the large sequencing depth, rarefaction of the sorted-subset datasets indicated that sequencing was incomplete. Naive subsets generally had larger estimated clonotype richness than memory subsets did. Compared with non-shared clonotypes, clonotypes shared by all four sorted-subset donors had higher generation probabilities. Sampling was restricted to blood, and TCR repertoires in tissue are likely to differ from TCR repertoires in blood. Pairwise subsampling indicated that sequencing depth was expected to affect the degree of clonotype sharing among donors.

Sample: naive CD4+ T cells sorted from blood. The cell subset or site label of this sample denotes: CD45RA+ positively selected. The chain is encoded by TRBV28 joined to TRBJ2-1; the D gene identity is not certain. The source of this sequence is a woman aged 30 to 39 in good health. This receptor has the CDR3 CASSSNNEQFF. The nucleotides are TGTGCCAGCAGTTCGAACAATGAGCAGTTCTTC.